These T cell receptor beta chains were read from a single sample in a study of cytomegalovirus exposure and HLA in healthy donors. Sequencing was performed with immunoSEQ multiplex PCR; in TCRdb, only in-frame clones are kept and a portion is missing. Of more than 70,000 clones detected, 85% to 95% appear once; the ten largest clones hold approximately 0.93%. The material sequenced was PBMCs. These receptors were taken from a woman younger than 30 in good health and CMV-seronegative. Both conserved end residues are part of each CDR3. A D gene is named only where the DNA matches it firmly. For some rows the clone size is stated as once, few or many, or as a class when expanded; others skip it.

clone size	V gene	CDR3 length	J gene	D gene	CDR3 protein	CDR3 DNA
once	TRBV13	15	TRBJ2-2	.	CASSPYGGNTGELFF	TGTGCCAGCAGCCCGTACGGGGGGAACACCGGGGAGCTGTTTTTT
.	TRBV19	14	TRBJ1-2	TRBD1	CASRTGPGISGYTF	TGTGCCAGTAGGACAGGGCCTGGGATAAGCGGCTACACCTTC
once	TRBV7-2	15	TRBJ2-3	TRBD2	CASSLSGGSADTQYF	TGTGCCAGCAGCTTAAGCGGGGGGTCCGCAGATACGCAGTATTTT
.	TRBV10-3	15	TRBJ2-1	.	CAISESRRTTIEQFF	TGTGCCATCAGTGAATCTAGGAGGACTACAATTGAGCAGTTCTTC
.	TRBV15	15	TRBJ2-3	.	CATSRGGLEGDTQYF	TGTGCCACCAGCAGAGGGGGGCTCGAGGGAGATACGCAGTATTTT
.	TRBV2	18	TRBJ1-6	.	CASSTRAGKSSYNSPLHF	TGTGCCAGTTCTACCCGGGCAGGGAAAAGCTCCTATAATTCACCCCTCCACTTT
.	TRBV27	14	TRBJ1-2	.	CASSTSDRTYGYTF	TGTGCCAGCAGTACGTCAGACAGGACCTATGGCTACACCTTC
.	TRBV4-1	15	TRBJ2-1	TRBD1	CASSPGTEPYNEQFF	TGCGCCAGCAGCCCAGGGACAGAGCCCTACAATGAGCAGTTCTTC
.	TRBV5-4	14	TRBJ2-3	.	CASSLVGGGDTQYF	TGTGCCAGCAGCTTGGTCGGGGGTGGAGATACGCAGTATTTT
.	TRBV10-3	15	TRBJ1-2	.	CAISVSRQLYYGYTF	TGTGCCATCAGTGTCTCGAGACAGTTATACTATGGCTACACCTTC
.	TRBV11-2	16	TRBJ1-2	TRBD1	CASSPDRGRTNYGYTF	TGTGCCAGCAGCCCGGACAGGGGTCGAACTAACTATGGCTACACCTTC
.	TRBV11-1	17	TRBJ2-1	TRBD2	CASSLRWREGHGNEQFF	TGTGCCAGCAGCTTGAGATGGCGGGAGGGCCACGGGAATGAGCAGTTCTTC
once	TRBV7-9	16	TRBJ2-2	TRBD1	CASSATGTGNTGELFF	TGTGCCAGCAGCGCGACTGGGACAGGGAACACCGGGGAGCTGTTTTTT
.	TRBV13	15	TRBJ2-3	TRBD2	CASSPRTSSWDTQYF	TGTGCCAGCAGCCCGAGGACTAGCTCGTGGGATACGCAGTATTTT
.	TRBV6-4	15	TRBJ2-3	TRBD2	CASSEGAGGGDTQYF	TGTGCCAGCAGTGAAGGAGCGGGAGGTGGGGATACGCAGTATTTT
.	TRBV6-1	14	TRBJ1-3	.	CASSEGRGRNTIYF	TGTGCCAGCAGTGAAGGGAGGGGCCGAAACACCATATATTTT
medium-sized	TRBV6-1	15	TRBJ1-2	TRBD1	CASSEDGTGGYGYTF	TGTGCCAGCAGTGAAGACGGGACAGGGGGCTATGGCTACACCTTC
.	TRBV7-5	15	TRBJ2-2	.	CVRSRTSGDTGELFF	TGTGTCAGAAGTCGGACTAGCGGGGACACCGGGGAGCTGTTTTTT
once	TRBV14	12	TRBJ1-1	.	CASSRGSTEAFF	TGTGCCAGCAGCCGAGGGAGCACTGAAGCTTTCTTT
.	TRBV5-1	14	TRBJ1-4	.	CASSSGTVNEKLFF	TGCGCCAGCAGCAGCGGGACGGTTAATGAAAAACTGTTTTTT
.	TRBV28	14	TRBJ2-1	TRBD1	CASSSGQGDWEQFF	TGTGCCAGCAGTTCGGGACAGGGGGATTGGGAGCAGTTCTTC
.	TRBV9	13	TRBJ2-5	.	CASSVFPQETQYF	TGTGCCAGCAGCGTATTTCCGCAAGAGACCCAGTACTTC
.	TRBV19	15	TRBJ1-1	TRBD1	CASSKARDRDTEAFF	TGTGCCAGTAGTAAAGCCCGGGACAGGGACACTGAAGCTTTCTTT
.	TRBV6-5	14	TRBJ2-4	TRBD1	CASSSGTEKNIQYF	TGTGCCAGCAGTTCCGGGACAGAGAAAAACATTCAGTACTTC
.	TRBV11-2	16	TRBJ2-7	TRBD1	CASSLGLRQGSDEQYF	TGTGCCAGCAGCTTAGGTCTTAGACAGGGTAGCGACGAGCAGTACTTC
.	TRBV6-6	12	TRBJ1-2	TRBD1	CASNSGGYGYTF	TGTGCCAGCAACTCAGGGGGCTATGGCTACACCTTC
.	TRBV5-6	14	TRBJ2-7	.	CASSPDRTSYEQYF	TGTGCCAGCAGCCCCGACAGGACCTCCTACGAGCAGTACTTC
once	TRBV19	14	TRBJ2-7	TRBD2	CASSPSGLSYEQYF	TGTGCCAGTAGTCCTAGCGGGCTTTCCTACGAGCAGTACTTC
.	TRBV6-1	15	TRBJ2-3	TRBD2	CASALIAGDADTQYF	TGTGCCAGCGCTCTAATAGCGGGAGATGCAGATACGCAGTATTTT
.	TRBV10-3	14	TRBJ2-1	TRBD2	CATLRLAGLNEQFF	TGTGCCACCCTGCGCTTAGCGGGACTCAATGAGCAGTTCTTC
.	TRBV5-6	15	TRBJ2-3	TRBD2	CASSISGGGTDTQYF	TGTGCCAGCAGCATTAGCGGGGGTGGGACAGATACGCAGTATTTT
.	TRBV9	17	TRBJ2-1	.	CASSATLSGSPYNEQFF	TGTGCCAGCAGCGCCACTCTTTCGGGGTCCCCCTACAATGAGCAGTTCTTC
.	TRBV28	11	TRBJ1-5	.	CASSRDQPQHF	TGTGCCAGCAGCCGGGATCAGCCCCAGCATTTT
.	TRBV2	12	TRBJ1-6	.	CATHRDNSPLHF	TGTGCCACCCACCGGGATAATTCACCCCTCCACTTT
.	TRBV2	15	TRBJ1-4	TRBD1	CASGDSRDRGEKLFF	TGTGCCAGCGGGGACTCCCGGGACAGGGGTGAAAAACTGTTTTTT
.	TRBV10-3	14	TRBJ1-2	TRBD1	CAISRQGGEYGYTF	TGTGCCATCAGCAGACAGGGCGGCGAGTATGGCTACACCTTC
once	TRBV5-4	11	TRBJ2-3	.	CASSFMDTQYF	TGTGCCAGCAGCTTCATGGATACGCAGTATTTT
.	TRBV10-3	16	TRBJ1-3	.	CAISELGRISGNTIYF	TGTGCCATCAGTGAGTTGGGCAGGATCTCTGGAAACACCATATATTTT
.	TRBV7-2	14	TRBJ1-2	TRBD1	CASSPPSRGADYTF	TGTGCCAGCAGCCCGCCTTCCAGGGGGGCTGACTACACCTTC
.	TRBV29-1	12	TRBJ1-2	.	CSVDMTGGGYTF	TGCAGCGTTGACATGACGGGGGGGGGCTACACCTTC
once	TRBV7-2	17	TRBJ2-7	.	CASSFAGAGAKSYEQYF	TGTGCCAGCAGCTTTGCTGGTGCAGGGGCCAAATCCTACGAGCAGTACTTC
.	TRBV28	13	TRBJ1-1	.	CASSFHRETEAFF	TGTGCCAGCAGTTTTCACAGGGAGACTGAAGCTTTCTTT
.	TRBV28	17	TRBJ1-1	TRBD1	CASSSRQGFSLNTEAFF	TGTGCCAGCAGCTCAAGACAGGGATTCTCTTTGAACACTGAAGCTTTCTTT
.	TRBV5-1	14	TRBJ1-3	.	CASSFTGAGNTIYF	TGCGCCAGCAGCTTCACAGGAGCTGGAAACACCATATATTTT
.	TRBV7-6	13	TRBJ2-1	.	CASSLRAYNEQFF	TGTGCCAGCAGCTTAAGAGCCTACAATGAGCAGTTCTTC
few	TRBV6-5	13	TRBJ1-1	.	CASSPGQSTEAFF	TGTGCCAGCAGCCCTGGACAGTCCACTGAAGCTTTCTTT
.	TRBV27	15	TRBJ1-1	.	CASSPTGGGATEAFF	TGTGCCAGCAGCCCTACGGGGGGGGGCGCCACTGAAGCTTTCTTT
.	TRBV13	15	TRBJ2-3	TRBD2	CASSSNGLAGATQYF	TGTGCCAGCAGCTCCAATGGACTAGCGGGGGCTACGCAGTATTTT
.	TRBV10-3	18	TRBJ1-1	TRBD1	CAISGRFPGQGFNTEAFF	TGTGCCATCAGTGGACGCTTTCCGGGACAGGGTTTTAACACTGAAGCTTTCTTT
few	TRBV29-1	16	TRBJ2-6	TRBD1	CSVEQGAISGANVLTF	TGCAGCGTCGAACAGGGGGCAATCTCTGGGGCCAACGTCCTGACTTTC
.	TRBV27	12	TRBJ2-1	.	CASSYTGNEQFF	TGTGCCAGCAGTTATACAGGGAATGAGCAGTTCTTC
.	TRBV9	15	TRBJ2-1	.	CASSVATTGSNEQFF	TGTGCCAGCAGCGTAGCTACTACAGGGAGCAATGAGCAGTTCTTC
.	TRBV6-5	13	TRBJ2-7	.	CASSYSLANEQYF	TGTGCCAGCAGTTACTCGCTAGCCAACGAGCAGTACTTC
.	TRBV11-2	13	TRBJ1-4	TRBD1	CASYHGTGEKLFF	TGTGCCAGCTACCATGGGACAGGGGAAAAACTGTTTTTT
.	TRBV6-5	16	TRBJ2-1	.	CASSYNPTTPYNEQFF	TGTGCCAGCAGTTACAACCCCACTACCCCCTACAATGAGCAGTTCTTC
.	TRBV28	15	TRBJ2-5	TRBD2	CASSSPAGGRETQYF	TGTGCCAGCAGTTCCCCCGCGGGAGGTAGAGAGACCCAGTACTTC
.	TRBV6-4	15	TRBJ2-3	.	CASSVGSGGTDTQYF	TGTGCCAGCAGTGTTGGGAGCGGTGGCACAGATACGCAGTATTTT